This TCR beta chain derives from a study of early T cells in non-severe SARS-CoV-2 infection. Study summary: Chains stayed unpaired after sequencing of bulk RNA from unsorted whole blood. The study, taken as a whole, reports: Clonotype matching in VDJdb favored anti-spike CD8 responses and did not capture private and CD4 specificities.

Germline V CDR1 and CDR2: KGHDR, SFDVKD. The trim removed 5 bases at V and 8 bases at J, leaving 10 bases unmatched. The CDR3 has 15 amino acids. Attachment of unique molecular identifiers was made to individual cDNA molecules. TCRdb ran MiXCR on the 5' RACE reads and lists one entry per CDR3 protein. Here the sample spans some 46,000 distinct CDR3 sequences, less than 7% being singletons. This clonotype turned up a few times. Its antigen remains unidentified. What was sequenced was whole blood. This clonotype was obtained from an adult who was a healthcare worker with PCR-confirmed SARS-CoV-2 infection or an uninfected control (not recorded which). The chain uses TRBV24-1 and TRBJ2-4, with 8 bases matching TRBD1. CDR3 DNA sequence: TGTGCCACCAGTGGCTGGACAGGGAATACGCACATTCAGTACTTC. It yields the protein CATSGWTGNTHIQYF.